The 11 T cell receptor beta chains below come from one sample, sequenced in a study of identical twins. One entry per CDR3 protein results from TCRdb running MiXCR on the 5' RACE reads. The sample carries approximately 140,000 distinct CDR3 sequences, approximately 3.5% recorded once. The sample was memory T cells sorted from blood. The receptors were sampled from a man aged 18 to 30 in good health.

Concerning this clonotype: The junction departs from the called germline gene at one end, perhaps through a read error. The chain employs TRBV20-1 and TRBJ2-5; 8 bases line up with TRBD1. This CDR3 has 15 residues. The germline V gene has CDR1 DFQATT and CDR2 SNEGSKA (reference sequence). The CDR3 region has the DNA TGCAGTGCTCTTCCCGCGACAGGGGCACAAGAGATCCAGTACTTC. This translates into CSALPATGAQEIQYF.

At least ten counts were recorded for this clonotype. The rearrangement links TRBV27 to TRBJ1-2; the match to TRBD1 covers 7 bases. Germline V gene sequence: CDR1 MNHEY, CDR2 SMNVEV (reference sequence). Losses at the gene ends were 8 bases for V and 5 bases for J; bases not matched to a gene: 5. CDR3 length: 12 residues. The CDR3 loop is CASGEGAYGYTF. CDR3 nucleotide sequence: TGTGCCAGCGGCGAGGGGGCGTATGGCTACACCTTC.

This clonotype was observed once. This chain connects TRBV5-6 to TRBJ1-3, with unresolved D. The V end was cut by 2 bases, the J end by 2 bases, with 8 bases between. The CDR3 is 14 residues long. CDR1 is SGHDT and CDR2 is YYEEEE in the germline V gene. CDR3 nucleotide sequence: TGTGCCAGCAGCTTTTCGGGTCCTGGAAACACCATATATTTT. It encodes CASSFSGPGNTIYF.

This clonotype was observed at least ten times. The V call is TRBV6-1, the J call TRBJ2-7; D remains ambiguous. The CDR3 length is 10 residues. V lost 10 bases and J 6 bases, leaving 10 bases between the germline ends. Germline CDR1 reads MNHNS; CDR2 reads SASEGT. CDR3 loop: CATSRGEQYF. The CDR3 bases are TGTGCCACGTCCCGCGGCGAGCAGTACTTC.

This clonotype has at least ten counts. The CDR3 region is CASRTAGGDNEQFF. The CDR3 DNA reads TGCGCCAGCCGAACAGCGGGAGGGGACAATGAGCAGTTCTTC. This chain links TRBV5-1 with TRBJ2-1; 10 bases are a match to TRBD2. The CDR3 contains 14 residues. The V segment lost 7 bases and the J segment 5 bases; nucleotides outside the gene matches: 6. Germline loops: CDR1 SGHRS, CDR2 YFSETQ.

This clonotype was found many times. The V call is TRBV15, the J call TRBJ2-1; tentatively, D is TRBD1 or TRBD2 (5 bases each). This CDR3 has 16 residues. Germline V lookup: CDR1 LNHNV, CDR2 YYDKDF (reference sequence). Trimming pared 2 bases from V and 0 bases from J, leaving 11 bases between. CDR3 in DNA: TGTGCCACCAGCAGACGCGCAGGGAGCTCCTACAATGAGCAGTTCTTC. Its translation is CATSRRAGSSYNEQFF. The entire variable domain, with the rest obtained from reference TRBV15 and TRBJ2-1, is as follows: DAMVIQNPRYQVTQFGKPVTLSCSQTLNHNVMYWYQQKSSQAPKLLFHYYDKDFNNEADTPDNFQSRRPNTSFCFLDIRSPGLGDTAMYLCATSRRAGSSYNEQFFGPGTRLTVL.

This clonotype came up many times. The chain recombines TRBV27 with TRBJ1-1; D unresolved. The CDR3 sequence is 15 residues long. The ends were cut back, 5 bases at V and 0 bases at J, with 13 bases in the middle. Germline V gene lookup returns CDR1 MNHEY and CDR2 SMNVEV (reference sequence). CDR3: CASSPSGTVNTEAFF. DNA of the CDR3: TGTGCCAGCAGTCCCAGTGGTACGGTGAACACTGAAGCTTTCTTT.

Many counts were recorded for this clonotype. The chain has TRBV29-1 and TRBJ2-1; 11 bases align to TRBD2. The V gene's germline CDR1 is SQVTM and CDR2 ANQGSEA. The V gene end was trimmed by 3 bases and the J gene end by 5 bases; junction bases not matched to a gene: 6. The CDR3 totals 15 residues. The CDR3 DNA follows: TGCAGCGTTGACCCCGGGACTAGCGGCCACAATGAGCAGTTCTTC. This encodes CSVDPGTSGHNEQFF.

This clonotype was counted many times. The chain combines TRBV7-2 with TRBJ2-3; no clear D gene. Trimming pared 3 bases from V and 2 bases from J, leaving 9 bases between. Germline CDR1 reads SGHTA; CDR2 reads FQGNSA. CDR3 length: 14 amino acids. Here the CDR3 reads CASSFYGNTDTQYF. CDR3 in DNA: TGTGCCAGCAGCTTTTACGGAAACACAGATACGCAGTATTTT.

This clonotype has ten or more counts. The chain recombines TRBV28 with TRBJ2-3; D not resolved. CDR1 MDHEN and CDR2 SYDVKM come from the germline V gene. The V end lost 6 bases, the J end lost 7 bases, and 11 bases lay between the germline ends. CDR3 length: 12 amino acids. The CDR3 protein is CASSPLSHTQYF. The DNA for the CDR3 is TGTGCCAGCAGCCCACTGTCCCATACGCAGTATTTT.

There are many counts of this clonotype. The CDR3 DNA follows: TGTGCCACCAGTGATCCCGGGACTAGCGCGACGAGCTCCTACAATGAGCAGTTCTTC. It yields the protein CATSDPGTSATSSYNEQFF. The V call is TRBV24-1, the J call TRBJ2-1, with TRBD2 matching 10 bases. CDR3 length: 19 amino acids. The V gene's germline CDR1 is KGHDR and CDR2 SFDVKD. Unmatched junction bases numbered 10, after V lost 3 bases and J lost 0 bases.